This T cell receptor beta chain was sequenced for a study of blood T cell repertoires in COVID-19. Study at large: Sites across the United States, Italy and Spain contributed samples from acute and convalescent COVID-19.

Method: immunoSEQ multiplex PCR; TCRdb's copy keeps in-frame clones and lacks some. Here the sample spans a few hundred thousand clones, approximately 86% being singletons. V shed 6 bases, J shed 8 bases, and the junction held 9 bases outside the gene matches. The germline V gene has CDR1 SQVTM and CDR2 ANQGSEA. The CDR3 is 13 amino acids. The clonotype was recovered from a woman aged 55-69 years with COVID-19, enrolled during active disease. The sample consisted of peripheral blood. The chain joins TRBV29-1 to TRBJ1-4; 7 bases align to TRBD1. The CDR3 DNA reads as TGCAGCGTGGGGGGCGCAGGGGGAGAAAAACTGTTTTTT. Translating it yields CSVGGAGGEKLFF.